This TCR beta chain was documented in a study of identical twins. Study results and caveats: Invariant MAIT and iNKT cells are populations that could partly confound zero-insertion analyses. The abundant beta clonotypes from cord blood had fewer insertions, and memory repertoires had none of this.

Addition of a universal primer site occurred through template switching, and cDNA carried unique molecular identifiers. TCRdb reprocessed the 5' RACE reads via MiXCR and lists one record per CDR3 protein. Of more than 1.5 million distinct CDR3 sequences listed, roughly 35% are singletons. Everyone who donated was a healthy Caucasian. This clonotype was counted between two and nine times. Its antigen is unknown. This CDR3 is built from 14 residues. Trimming removed 2 bases from V and 5 bases from J; junction bases left unmatched: 4. Germline V gene data show CDR1 as DFQATT and CDR2 as SNEGSKA (reference sequence).

Sequencing was carried out using cord blood. This chain uses TRBV20-1 with TRBJ2-5, with TRBD2 matching over 11 bases. This sequence was found in a newborn girl in good health. The CDR3, as DNA: TGCAGTGCTAGACTAGCGGGGGGCTGGGAGACCCAGTACTTC. It translates to CSARLAGGWETQYF.